Shown below are 26 T cell receptor beta chains from a single sample sequenced in a study of T cell repertoires in cytomegalovirus infection. TCRdb processed the reads anew with MiXCR; each CDR3 protein has one entry. Of 640,000 or so distinct CDR3 sequences listed, around a third are singletons. These receptors have no identified antigens. Sequenced material: cultured PBMCs, taken from culture after CMV antigen stimulation. These receptors were taken from a human donor in good health (CMV status not recorded). Some clones in this sample may be carry-over from other donors' samples.

The rearrangement links TRBV7-2 to TRBJ2-7; no clear D gene. The V and J ends lost 2 bases and 0 bases respectively, with 11 bases between them. The CDR3 loop spans 15 amino acids. Per the germline V gene, CDR1 is SGHTA and CDR2 is FQGNSA. The DNA for the CDR3 is TGTGCCAGCAGCTTACATGGCAGTAGCTCCTACGAGCAGTACTTC. Translated, it gives CASSLHGSSSYEQYF. The full variable domain, rest sourced from reference TRBV7-2 and TRBJ2-7, is GAGVSQSPSNKVTEKGKDVELRCDPISGHTALYWYRQSLGQGLEFLIYFQGNSAPDKSGLPSDRFSAERTGGSVSTLTIQRTQQEDSAVYLCASSLHGSSSYEQYFGPGTRLTVT.

This clonotype was seen at least ten times. This chain uses TRBV4-1 with TRBJ2-1; D ambiguous. CDR1 is MGHRA, CDR2 YSYEKL, per germline. The V gene lost 0 bases and the J gene lost 2 bases, with 14 bases spanning the gap. The CDR3 runs 17 residues. The CDR3: CASSQDMRARTYNEQFF. In DNA, the CDR3 is TGCGCCAGCAGCCAAGATATGCGCGCCCGAACCTACAATGAGCAGTTCTTC.

The chain links TRBV11-1 to TRBJ2-2; D ambiguous. V lost 7 bases to trimming and J lost 0 bases, with 12 bases between them. This CDR3 has 15 residues. Looked up from germline, CDR1 is SGHAT and CDR2 is FQDESV (reference sequence). The CDR3 sequence: CASNRLGPNTGELFF. The CDR3 nucleotides read TGTGCCAGCAACCGACTTGGACCGAACACCGGGGAGCTGTTTTTT.

This clonotype has only a few counts. The CDR3 sequence is CASSQERQGAQAFF. The CDR3 DNA reads as TGCGCCAGCAGCCAAGAAAGACAGGGCGCGCAAGCTTTCTTT. This chain links TRBV4-1 with TRBJ1-1, with 7 bases that match TRBD1. Losses at the gene ends were 0 bases for V and 9 bases for J; bases not matched to a gene: 7. The CDR3 has 14 residues. Germline assignment: CDR1 MGHRA and CDR2 YSYEKL.

This clonotype was recorded a few times. V usage is TRBV20-1 and J usage is TRBJ1-4; 7 bases are shared with TRBD1. Germline values: CDR1 DFQATT, CDR2 SNEGSKA (reference sequence). V trimming: 1 base; J trimming: 3 bases; junction bases outside the gene matches: 11. The CDR3 runs to 17 residues. CDR3 in DNA: TGCAGTGCTAGAGGACCGCACACAGGGGCGGCTAATGAAAAACTGTTTTTT. This encodes CSARGPHTGAANEKLFF.

This clonotype was recorded many times. This chain links TRBV7-2 with TRBJ2-3; either TRBD1 or TRBD2 may fit D (5 bases each). Trimming shortened V by 0 bases and J by 4 bases, and 11 bases separated the two germline ends. This CDR3 comprises 15 residues. CDR1 SGHTA and CDR2 FQGNSA come from the germline V gene. The CDR3 sequence is CASSLAGAPPDTQYF. CDR3 in DNA: TGTGCCAGCAGCTTAGCCGGGGCCCCCCCAGATACGCAGTATTTT.

V is TRBV29-1 and J is TRBJ2-1, with 10 positions matching TRBD2. The CDR3 contains 12 residues. Germline-derived CDR1 and CDR2 are SQVTM and ANQGSEA. V was pared by 6 bases and J by 9 bases, with 5 bases of the junction left unmatched. The CDR3 sequence is CSVTLAGFEQFF. The DNA for the CDR3 is TGCAGCGTGACACTAGCGGGATTTGAGCAGTTCTTC.

The J gene is TRBJ2-3, the V gene TRBV9; D is unclear. In germline, CDR1 is SGDLS, CDR2 YYNGEE. The CDR3 contains 13 residues. Trimming left V 1 base short and J 6 bases short, with 9 bases between. CDR3 loop: CASSVIEADTQYF. The CDR3 DNA sequence: TGTGCCAGCAGCGTAATCGAGGCGGATACGCAGTATTTT.

The CDR3 is CATLKSLNTGELFF. The DNA of the CDR3 is TGTGCCACTCTCAAGAGCCTGAACACCGGGGAGCTGTTTTTT. This chain uses TRBV19 with TRBJ2-2; D is unclear. Germline V gene data show CDR1 as LNHDA and CDR2 as SQIVND (reference sequence). This CDR3 comprises 14 residues. The V gene lost 10 bases and the J gene lost 1 base, with 13 bases spanning the gap.

The sample holds many counts of this clonotype. The chain recombines TRBV7-2 with TRBJ1-2, with no clear D. The germline V and J ends were trimmed by 9 bases and 0 bases, with 14 bases remaining between them. Germline CDR1 SGHTA, CDR2 FQGNSA. CDR3 size: 14 residues. Here the CDR3 reads CASKAAGTNYGYTF. The CDR3 nucleotides read TGTGCCAGTAAGGCGGCGGGCACTAACTATGGCTACACCTTC. Full variable domain (outside the CDR3, taken from reference TRBV7-2 and TRBJ1-2): GAGVSQSPSNKVTEKGKDVELRCDPISGHTALYWYRQSLGQGLEFLIYFQGNSAPDKSGLPSDRFSAERTGGSVSTLTIQRTQQEDSAVYLCASKAAGTNYGYTFGSGTRLTVV.

In this sample, this clonotype turned up many times. The CDR3 spells CASSLGRRGDTQYF. CDR3 bases: TGTGCCAGCAGCTTAGGGCGTCGGGGGGATACGCAGTATTTT. The chain couples TRBV7-2 to TRBJ2-3, with D possibly being TRBD2 (6 bases). Germline CDR1 and CDR2: SGHTA and FQGNSA. The V gene lost 1 base and the J gene lost 6 bases, with 11 bases spanning the gap. The CDR3 covers 14 residues.

This clonotype was found many times. CDR3: CASSLYRGQVLGEQYF. The CDR3 bases are TGTGCCAGCAGCTTATACAGAGGACAGGTTTTAGGCGAGCAGTACTTC. The chain carries TRBV7-8 and TRBJ2-7, with 7 positions matching TRBD1. The CDR3 covers 16 residues. Trimming took 2 bases from V and 6 from J; bases not matched to a gene: 13. Germline V CDR1 and CDR2: SGHVS, FQNEAQ. Based on the CDR3 plus reference TRBV7-8 and TRBJ2-7, the full variable domain is GAGVSQSPRYKVAKRGQDVALRCDPISGHVSLFWYQQALGQGPEFLTYFQNEAQLDKSGLPSDRFFAERPEGSVSTLKIQRTQQEDSAVYLCASSLYRGQVLGEQYFGPGTRLTVT.

The chain carries TRBV7-2 and TRBJ2-7; tentatively, D is TRBD2 (6 bases). This CDR3 comprises 17 residues. In germline, CDR1 is SGHTA, CDR2 FQGNSA. V was pared by 1 base and J by 0 bases, with 16 bases between. In nucleotides, the CDR3 is TGTGCCAGCAGCTTAGGAATGTGGGACTCTAACTCCTACGAGCAGTACTTC. It yields the protein CASSLGMWDSNSYEQYF.

The V gene is TRBV2, the J gene TRBJ2-7, with TRBD2 matching over 7 bases. Germline CDR1 reads SNHLY; CDR2 reads FYNNEI. Trimming cost V 6 bases and J 3 bases; bases outside gene matches: 8. The CDR3 length is 14 residues. Here the CDR3 reads CASRGMGGVYEQYF. CDR3 nucleotide sequence: TGTGCCAGCAGGGGCATGGGGGGGGTCTACGAGCAGTACTTC.

In its sample, this clonotype was seen many times. The rearrangement joins TRBV7-2 to TRBJ1-5; D gene unclear. CDR3 length: 14 amino acids. Per the germline V gene, CDR1 is SGHTA and CDR2 is FQGNSA. The V and J ends lost 2 bases and 1 base respectively, with 6 bases between them. For the CDR3, the DNA is TGTGCCAGCAGCTTATTTACAAGCAATCAGCCCCAGCATTTT. It encodes CASSLFTSNQPQHF.

This clonotype was found a few times. V usage is TRBV7-8 and J usage is TRBJ2-5; D ambiguous. The CDR3 spans 14 residues. Germline-derived CDR1 and CDR2 are SGHVS and FQNEAQ. Trimming shortened V by 5 bases and J by 7 bases, and 17 bases separated the two germline ends. In DNA, the CDR3 is TGTGCCAGCAGCCCCAATCGGGCGCCGGGGACCCAGTACTTC. It is translated as CASSPNRAPGTQYF.

The V gene is TRBV28, the J gene TRBJ1-5, with 7 nucleotides matching TRBD1. V was pared by 6 bases and J by 16 bases, with 12 bases of the junction left unmatched. The CDR3 length is 12 residues. Germline V gene lookup returns CDR1 MDHEN and CDR2 SYDVKM. CDR3 region: CASSELGGPAHF. CDR3 sequence (DNA): TGTGCCAGCAGCGAGCTAGGGGGCCCGGCTCATTTT.

This clonotype was seen at least ten times. CDR3 in amino acids: CASSLRFIAGGLNTGELFF. The CDR3 bases are TGTGCCAGCAGCTTAAGGTTTATAGCGGGAGGACTCAACACCGGGGAGCTGTTTTTT. The chain joins TRBV7-8 to TRBJ2-2, with 10 positions matching TRBD2. The CDR3 consists of 19 residues. In germline, CDR1 is SGHVS, CDR2 FQNEAQ. V dropped 2 bases and J dropped 2; count of bases not matched to a gene: 11.

V and J are TRBV9 and TRBJ1-6; D is possibly TRBD1 (6 bases). Trimming took off 2 bases at V and 10 bases at J, with 13 bases between the two ends. CDR1 and CDR2 (germline): SGDLS, YYNGEE. This CDR3 is 14 amino acids long. For the CDR3, the DNA is TGTGCCAGCAGCGTGGGCAGGGGTGGATCACCCCTCCACTTT. This encodes CASSVGRGGSPLHF.

The CDR3, as DNA: TGTGCCAGCAGGTTTAGCGGGGGAGTTGGAAATGAGCAGTTCTTC. Translated, it gives CASRFSGGVGNEQFF. V and J are TRBV12-3 or TRBV12-4 and TRBJ2-1; 9 bases are a match to TRBD2. J gave up 7 bases and V 6 bases, and 10 bases lay outside the gene matches. The CDR3 spans 15 residues.

The chain links TRBV7-3 to TRBJ2-7; D is possibly TRBD2 (6 bases). CDR1 is SGHTA and CDR2 is FQGTGA in the germline V gene. Deletions cut 4 bases from V and 7 bases from J, with 14 bases between. There are 13 residues in the CDR3. The CDR3 sequence is CASSSPGTFEQYF. The CDR3 DNA sequence: TGTGCCAGCAGCTCACCCGGGACTTTTGAGCAGTACTTC.

This clonotype occurred a few times. This chain uses TRBV7-8 with TRBJ2-7; D remains unclear. Between the trimmed V and J ends, which lost 1 base and 1 base, there was a span of 14 bases. The germline V gene encodes CDR1 SGHVS and CDR2 FQNEAQ. The CDR3 covers 16 residues. CDR3 nucleotides: TGTGCCAGCAGCTTAGGATCTGGGTTGGGGTCCTACGAGCAGTACTTC. It yields the protein CASSLGSGLGSYEQYF.

This clonotype was observed a few times. A junction end diverges from the germline sequence, so it may reflect a read error. CDR3 nucleotides: TGTGCCAGCAGTCTAGCCTCCCACACAGATACGCAGTATTTT. Translated: CASSLASHTDTQYF. The V and J genes are TRBV12-3 or TRBV12-4 and TRBJ2-3, with D tentatively TRBD2 (5 bases). The CDR3 is 14 residues long.

This clonotype has just a few counts. V and J are TRBV7-2 and TRBJ2-5; D gene uncertain. The CDR3 consists of 12 residues. CDR1 and CDR2 (germline): SGHTA, FQGNSA. Trimming took 2 bases from V and 3 from J, leaving 4 bases between them. CDR3 nucleotides: TGTGCCAGCAGCTTATGGGAAGAGACCCAGTACTTC. Protein product: CASSLWEETQYF.

The chain joins TRBV20-1 to TRBJ2-2; 7 bases are a match to TRBD2. Germline lookup yields CDR1 DFQATT and CDR2 SNEGSKA (reference sequence). The CDR3 extends over 15 amino acids. Losses at the gene ends were 5 bases for V and 3 bases for J; bases not matched to a gene: 9. The CDR3 DNA follows: TGCAGTGCTCTAAGTCCTAGCGGCTACACCGGGGAGCTGTTTTTT. Translating it yields CSALSPSGYTGELFF.

This chain connects TRBV6-4 to TRBJ1-5; the D is unclear. V shed 4 bases and J shed 4 bases, with 8 bases lying between them. CDR3 length equals 13 residues. Germline CDR1 and CDR2: MRHNA and SNTAGT. This CDR3 reads CASSVQPNQPQHF. DNA for the CDR3: TGTGCCAGCAGTGTGCAGCCAAATCAGCCCCAGCATTTT.